The T cell receptor (beta chain) under discussion was sequenced for a study of spatial heterogeneity in lung cancer. This clonotype was detected ten times or more. The CDR3 runs to 13 residues. J was trimmed by 10 bases and V by 9 bases; bases with no gene match: 9. In germline, CDR1 is MNHEY, CDR2 SVGEGT. Carried by each TCR cDNA molecule was a unique molecular identifier. TCRdb analysed the 5' RACE reads with MiXCR anew, one entry per CDR3 protein. The top ten hold around a sixth of the sample, which has around 110,000 distinct CDR3 sequences, 12% seen once. Stated time point: blood at routine non-recurrence follow-up after resection. Researchers sequenced whole RNA taken from tumor, nontumor lung or frozen PBMC without sorting.

The sample was PBMCs, taken at follow-up. This sequence joins TRBV6-2 or TRBV6-3 and TRBJ1-6; TRBD1 matches 7 bases. This clonotype was sampled from a male donor with early-stage non-small cell lung cancer. The DNA for the CDR3 is TGTGCCAGTAAGAGGACAGGACCATCACCCCTCCACTTT. Translation gives CASKRTGPSPLHF.